This T cell receptor beta chain was recovered during a study of Graves' ophthalmopathy and Graves' hyperthyroidism. General study points: Progression of ophthalmopathy was predicted by the model with roughly 65% sensitivity and around 72% specificity.

Scientists amplified the TCR beta CDR3 regions from RNA transcripts. HTBI primers were used in a first-round RT-PCR, which preceded a second-round multiplex PCR. One entry per CDR3 protein, called by TCRdb with MiXCR from the multiplex PCR reads. This sample has about 500,000 distinct CDR3 sequences, with under 15% found just once. The junction had 7 bases not matched to a gene; V was cut back by 4 bases and J by 8 bases. The CDR3 extends over 13 amino acids. Germline V lookup: CDR1 SGHRS, CDR2 YFSETQ. Certain patients, namely those with other autoimmune diseases, uncontrolled infections, pregnancy or lactation, were excluded. This clonotype has at least ten counts. Its antigen is still unknown.

The chain couples TRBV5-1 to TRBJ1-2; TRBD1 agrees at 8 bases. Sequencing was done on a sample of blood. The clonotype originates from a woman in her twenties or thirties with Graves' ophthalmopathy. CDR3 DNA: TGCGCCAGCAGCCTAGGGACAGGTTGGGGCTACACCTTC. Protein: CASSLGTGWGYTF.